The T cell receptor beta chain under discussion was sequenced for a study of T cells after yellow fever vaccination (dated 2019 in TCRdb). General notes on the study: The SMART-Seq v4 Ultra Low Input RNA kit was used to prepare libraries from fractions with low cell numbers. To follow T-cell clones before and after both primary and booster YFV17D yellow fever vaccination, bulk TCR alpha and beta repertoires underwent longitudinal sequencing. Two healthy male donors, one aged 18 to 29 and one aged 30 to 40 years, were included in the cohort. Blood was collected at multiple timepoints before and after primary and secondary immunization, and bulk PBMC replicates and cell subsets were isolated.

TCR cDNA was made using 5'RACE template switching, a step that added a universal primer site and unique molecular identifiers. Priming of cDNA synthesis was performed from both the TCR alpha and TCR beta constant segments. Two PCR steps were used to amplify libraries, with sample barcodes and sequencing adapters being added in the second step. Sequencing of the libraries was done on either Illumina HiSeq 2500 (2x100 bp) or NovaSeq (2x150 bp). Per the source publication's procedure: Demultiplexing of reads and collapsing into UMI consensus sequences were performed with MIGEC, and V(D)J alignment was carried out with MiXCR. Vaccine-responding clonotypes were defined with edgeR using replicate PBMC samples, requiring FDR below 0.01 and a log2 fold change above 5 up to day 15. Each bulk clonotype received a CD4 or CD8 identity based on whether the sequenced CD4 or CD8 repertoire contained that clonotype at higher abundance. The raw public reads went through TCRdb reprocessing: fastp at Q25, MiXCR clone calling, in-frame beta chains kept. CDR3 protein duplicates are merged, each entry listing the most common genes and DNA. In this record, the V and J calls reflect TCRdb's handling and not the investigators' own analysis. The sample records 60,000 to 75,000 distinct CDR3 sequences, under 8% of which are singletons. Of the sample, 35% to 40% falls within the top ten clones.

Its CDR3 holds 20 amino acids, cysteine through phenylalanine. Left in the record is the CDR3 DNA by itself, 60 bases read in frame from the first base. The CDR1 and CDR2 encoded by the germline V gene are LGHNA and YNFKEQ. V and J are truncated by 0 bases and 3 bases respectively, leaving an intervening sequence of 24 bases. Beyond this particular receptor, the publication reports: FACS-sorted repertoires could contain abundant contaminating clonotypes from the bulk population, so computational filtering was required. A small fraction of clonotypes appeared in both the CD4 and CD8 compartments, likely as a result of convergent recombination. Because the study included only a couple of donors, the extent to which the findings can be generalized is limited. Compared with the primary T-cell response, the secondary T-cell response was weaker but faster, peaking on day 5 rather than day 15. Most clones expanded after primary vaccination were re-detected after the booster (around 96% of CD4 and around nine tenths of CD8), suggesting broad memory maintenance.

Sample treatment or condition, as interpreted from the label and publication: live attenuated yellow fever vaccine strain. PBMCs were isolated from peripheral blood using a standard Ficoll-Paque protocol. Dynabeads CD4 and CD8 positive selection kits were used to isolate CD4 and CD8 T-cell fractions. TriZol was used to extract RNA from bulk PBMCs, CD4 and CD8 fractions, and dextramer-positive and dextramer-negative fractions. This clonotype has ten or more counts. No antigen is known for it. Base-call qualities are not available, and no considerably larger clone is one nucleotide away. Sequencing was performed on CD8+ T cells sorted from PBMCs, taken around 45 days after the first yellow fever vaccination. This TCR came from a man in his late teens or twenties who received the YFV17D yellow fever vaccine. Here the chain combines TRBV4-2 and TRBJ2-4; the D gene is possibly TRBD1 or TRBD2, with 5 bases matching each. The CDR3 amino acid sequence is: CASSQDGTVGPGSDKNIQYF. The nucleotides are TGTGCCAGCAGCCAAGATGGGACGGTCGGGCCAGGGAGTGACAAAAACATTCAGTACTTC.